The TCR beta chain under discussion was sequenced for a study of shared clonotypes between healthy human individuals. Study-wide points: The study generally estimated greater richness for naive than memory subsets. Approximately 5% was the fraction of naive CD4 clonotypes found shared across a few donors.

Assay used: immunoSEQ multiplex PCR; TCRdb lists only in-frame clones, some missing. The sample includes approximately 95,000 clones, around two thirds seen only once; the top ten take around 41%. This clone was recorded once. What it binds is not known. This CDR3 region has 18 residues. The rearrangement joins TRBV21-1 to TRBJ2-1; the table's D call, TRBD2, was not checked against the DNA. TRBV21-1 is a pseudogene segment. Specimen: memory CD8+ T cells sorted from blood. Subset denoted: CD45RO+ cells pooled with CCR7-negative TemRA cells. The clonotype originates from a man under 40 in good health. CDR3 nucleotides: TGTGCCAGCAAGGTAGAACAGGCGGGACTAGCGGGAGACAATGAGCAGTTCTTC. Translation: CASKVEQAGLAGDNEQFF.